This is a list of T cell receptor beta chains from one sample in a study of T cell changes during pregnancy in multiple sclerosis. TCRdb's table, derived via immunoSEQ multiplex PCR, lists solely in-frame clones and lacks some. Of tens of thousands of clones listed, 75% to 90% are singletons. The sequencing used CD8+ T cells from peripheral blood mononuclear cells, collected in the second trimester of pregnancy. The receptors originated from a female donor with multiple sclerosis, enrolled in a pregnancy study. Each CDR3 is given without its conserved first and last residue. Each record gives: clone size, V gene, CDR3 protein. Only some rows state a clone size, as once, few, many or a class for expanded clones.

once TRBV5-1 ASSPTGVGNQPQH
- TRBV5-6 ASSFGTQATDTQY
- TRBV7-8 ASSLTEANYGYT
- TRBV27 ASSSTRETQETQY
- TRBV13 ASSLATQREAF
- TRBV13 ASSQTDEQF
once TRBV10-1 ASSESTGRGGMTHTQY
- TRBV7-7 ASSPGTGGTGELF
- TRBV30 AWETGPTEAF
- TRBV13 ASSSPVDGQGEKLF
- TRBV6-4 ASSESAGGNQPQH
- TRBV5-4 ALGEGTQY
- TRBV27 ASSWLEGTGELF
- TRBV28 ASTSVGGGHEQY
- TRBV11-2 ASSPTGGGYGYT
- TRBV7-9 ASSDWTGDEQY
- TRBV7-6 ASLRGVRGEETQY
- TRBV27 ASSLWGGETQY
- TRBV19 ASIPTDLGFGEAF
- TRBV4-1 ASSQVGGGAGETQY
- TRBV6-4 ASSAGGSTDTQY
once TRBV5-1 ASSLRDTEAF